This T cell receptor beta chain was recorded in a study of glioma-infiltrating T cells after dendritic cell vaccination. The time point: after dendritic cell vaccination, including at tumor progression/relapse. CDR1 is SGHAT and CDR2 is FQDESV in the germline V gene (reference sequence). This CDR3 is 16 amino acids long. The ends lost 0 bases at V and 5 bases at J; junction bases unmatched: 4. The primer mix had 60 V beta and 13 J beta primers. TCRdb keeps only in-frame clones here, not all; method: immunoSEQ multiplex PCR. This table holds 85,000 to 100,000 clones, roughly four fifths found once. The chain joins TRBV11-1 to TRBJ2-2; 9 bases fit TRBD2. This specimen consisted of blood, obtained after dendritic cell vaccination. This TCR came from a human donor with glioblastoma. Here the CDR3 DNA reads TGTGCCAGCAGCTTAGCAGCGGGGGGTCTTACCGGGGAGCTGTTTTTT. Translation: CASSLAAGGLTGELFF.